Sequencing of this TCR beta chain was carried out in a study of T cell responses to AZD1222 COVID-19 vaccine. Findings and limits, study-wide: Close to half of spike-specific TCRs reportedly recognize unmutated variant regions. Possibly, clonal diversity was underestimated; donors were largely white British and included more females. Spike-specific TCR breadth and depth rose after two AZD1222 doses.

With regard to this clone: Its specificity is unknown.

Sequenced by immunoSEQ multiplex PCR; TCRdb stores in-frame clones only, minus some. This sample yields over 85,000 clones, of which approximately 89% are seen a single time; less than 6% belongs to the top ten. Germline lookup yields CDR1 MGHRA and CDR2 YSYEKL. Trimming pared 1 base from V and 5 bases from J, leaving 9 bases between. This CDR3 has 13 residues. V gene TRBV4-1 combines with J gene TRBJ2-7; the D is unclear. The sequences come from peripheral blood, collected 28 days after the second AZD1222 dose. This clonotype originated in an adult who received the AZD1222 COVID-19 vaccine. CDR3 sequence (DNA): TGCGCCAGCAGCCAAGTGAAGGGTCACGAGCAGTACTTC. It translates to CASSQVKGHEQYF.